These 10 T cell receptor beta chains originate from one sample sequenced in a study of regulatory dendritic cells for organ transplantation. Antigen specificity for these receptors is unknown. Some clones are missing from TCRdb's copy, which holds only in-frame ones; the method was immunoSEQ multiplex PCR. The sample holds about 12,000 clones, just under 90% seen once. CFSE-labeled sorted T cells met regulatory or mature dendritic cells for 4 to 6 days. Input material: naive CD8+ T cells from blood cultured with regulatory dendritic cells. Subset: CD45RA+ naive T cells. The origin of the receptors is a human donor in good health.

This chain links TRBV7-9 with TRBJ2-5, with a tentative D call TRBD2 (5 bases). V shed 2 bases and J shed 4 bases, with 17 bases lying between them. CDR1 is SEHNR and CDR2 is FQNEAQ in the germline V gene (reference sequence). The CDR3 length is 16 residues. CDR3 amino acids: CASSLLSGVQPETQYF. CDR3 bases: TGTGCCAGCAGCTTACTCTCCGGGGTACAGCCAGAGACCCAGTACTTC. Combining the CDR3 with reference TRBV7-9 and TRBJ2-5 gives the whole variable domain DTGVSQNPRHKITKRGQNVTFRCDPISEHNRLYWYRQTLGQGPEFLTYFQNEAQLEKSRLLSDRFSAERPKGSFSTLEIQRTEQGDSAMYLCASSLLSGVQPETQYFGPGTRLLVL.

This rearrangement joins TRBV5-1 to TRBJ2-3; D is possibly TRBD1 or TRBD2 (5 bases each). The CDR3 is 14 amino acids. The V end was cut by 2 bases, the J end by 1 base, with 8 bases between. Germline-derived CDR1 and CDR2 are SGHRS and YFSETQ. The CDR3 nucleotides read TGCGCCAGCAGCTTCCAGGGAGGCACAGATACGCAGTATTTT. Translated: CASSFQGGTDTQYF.

V gene TRBV4-1 combines with J gene TRBJ1-4, with a possible D match to TRBD1 (6 bases). Deletions cut 4 bases from V and 8 bases from J, with 26 bases between. This CDR3 has 18 amino acids. Germline V gene lookup returns CDR1 MGHRA and CDR2 YSYEKL. This CDR3 is CASSRVGGQGNALEKLFF. DNA of the CDR3: TGCGCCAGCAGCCGGGTAGGGGGGCAAGGGAACGCATTGGAAAAACTGTTTTTT.

This chain joins TRBV27 and TRBJ2-7, with D perhaps TRBD2 (6 bases). V lost 10 bases, J lost 6 bases, and 25 bases lay in between. The CDR3 has 15 residues. Per the germline V gene, CDR1 is MNHEY and CDR2 is SMNVEV (reference sequence). CDR3 region: CATNSNTGVPTEQYF. For the CDR3, the DNA is TGTGCCACCAATTCCAATACGGGGGTGCCAACCGAGCAGTACTTC.

V gene TRBV6-1 combines with J gene TRBJ1-5; D remains ambiguous. The CDR3 extends over 16 amino acids. The V and J ends lost 0 bases and 4 bases respectively, with 13 bases between them. Germline V gene sequence: CDR1 MNHNS, CDR2 SASEGT. The CDR3 loop is CASSEAFLLPNQPQHF. CDR3 in DNA: TGTGCCAGCAGTGAAGCTTTTTTACTGCCAAATCAGCCCCAGCATTTT.

The J gene is TRBJ2-3, the V gene TRBV27, with a weak D call TRBD2 (6 bases). The CDR3 spans 16 residues. CDR1 is MNHEY, CDR2 SMNVEV, per germline (reference sequence). Trimming stripped 5 bases from V and 4 bases from J, with 19 bases between. The CDR3 coding sequence is TGTGCCAGCAGTCCCCCCCGCGCGGGGATCCCAGATACGCAGTATTTT. Translating gives CASSPPRAGIPDTQYF.

DNA of the CDR3: TGTGCCACCTTACTAGCGGGCCCCACGGCCGATACGCAGTATTTT. Its translation: CATLLAGPTADTQYF. The chain employs TRBV6-7 and TRBJ2-3; TRBD2 aligns across 9 bases. TRBV6-7 is designated an ORF whose function remains uncertain. Trimming removed 10 bases from V and 6 bases from J; junction bases left unmatched: 14. The length of the CDR3 is 15 residues.

The chain uses TRBV15 and TRBJ2-1; 8 nucleotides match TRBD2. CDR1 is LNHNV, CDR2 YYDKDF, per germline (reference sequence). CDR3 length: 16 residues. Trimming at V came to 5 bases and at J to 4 bases, leaving 10 bases not matched to a gene. CDR3 DNA: TGTGCCACCAGCGGATTTAGACTAGCGTCTTACAATGAGCAGTTCTTC. Protein sequence: CATSGFRLASYNEQFF.

The chain combines TRBV21-1 with TRBJ2-7; no DNA check was done on the table's D call, TRBD2. TRBV21-1 is a listed pseudogene. CDR3 size: 15 residues. The CDR3 DNA reads TGTGCCAGCAATAGAACTAGCGGGAAGGACTACGAGCAGTACTTC. This codes for CASNRTSGKDYEQYF.

The gene calls are TRBV10-1 and TRBJ1-4; maybe TRBD1 (6 bases). Between the trimmed V and J ends, which lost 2 bases and 7 bases, there was a span of 17 bases. Germline values: CDR1 WNHNN, CDR2 SYGVQD (reference sequence). The CDR3 has 16 residues. The DNA of the CDR3 is TGCGCCAGCAGTGAGGGAACCGGGACATTCGGTGAAAAACTGTTTTTT. Its protein product is CASSEGTGTFGEKLFF.